This T cell receptor beta chain originates from a study of cytomegalovirus exposure and HLA in healthy donors. This clone was seen only once. Between the trimmed V and J ends, which lost 0 bases and 3 bases, there was a span of 9 bases. The CDR3 runs to 16 residues. Germline V gene lookup returns CDR1 MNHEY and CDR2 SVGAGI. Amplification used 60 Vbeta primers and 13 Jbeta primers. Sequencing was performed with immunoSEQ multiplex PCR; in TCRdb, only in-frame clones are kept and a portion is missing. Of about 270,000 clones detected, approximately 70% appear once; the ten largest clones hold about 2.1%.

Sequencing was carried out using PBMCs. The sequence was obtained from a female donor in good health and CMV-seronegative. The V gene is TRBV6-5, the J gene TRBJ2-6, with no clear D. The CDR3 DNA reads as TGTGCCAGCAGTTACTCCCCAGGAAGTGGGGCCAACGTCCTGACTTTC. Protein: CASSYSPGSGANVLTF.